This T cell receptor beta chain stems from a study of cytomegalovirus exposure and HLA in healthy donors. The CDR3 consists of 14 residues. Germline CDR1 reads LNHDA; CDR2 reads SQIVND (reference sequence). V was clipped by 9 bases and J by 6 bases; unmatched bases: 10. PCR involved 60 Vbeta and 13 Jbeta primers. Sequencing was performed with immunoSEQ multiplex PCR; in TCRdb, only in-frame clones are kept and a portion is missing. Reported are fewer than 85,000 clones; the ten largest clones contain 5%. The J gene is TRBJ1-1, the V gene TRBV19; 10 nucleotides agree with TRBD1. Sequencing was performed on PBMCs. The origin of this receptor is a woman in her forties in good health and CMV-seropositive. CDR3 DNA sequence: TGTGCCAGCTTCCGCCGGGACAGGGGCGCTGAAGCTTTCTTT. This translates into CASFRRDRGAEAFF.